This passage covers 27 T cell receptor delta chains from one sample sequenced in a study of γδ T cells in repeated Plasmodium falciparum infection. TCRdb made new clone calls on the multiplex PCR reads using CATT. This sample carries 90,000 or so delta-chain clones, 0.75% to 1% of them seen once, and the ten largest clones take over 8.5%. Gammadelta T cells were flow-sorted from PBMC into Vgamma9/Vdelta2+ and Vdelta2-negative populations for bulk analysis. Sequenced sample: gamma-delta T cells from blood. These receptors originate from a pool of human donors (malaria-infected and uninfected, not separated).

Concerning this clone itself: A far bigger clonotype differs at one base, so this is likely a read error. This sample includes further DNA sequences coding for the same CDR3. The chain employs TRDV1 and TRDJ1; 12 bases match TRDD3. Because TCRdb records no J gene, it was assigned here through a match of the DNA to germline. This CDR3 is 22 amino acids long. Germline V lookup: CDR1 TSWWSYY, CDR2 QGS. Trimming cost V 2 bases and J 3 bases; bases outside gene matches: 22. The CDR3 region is CALGETFGSYEEAGGYADKLIF. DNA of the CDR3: TGTGCTCTTGGGGAAACCTTTGGTTCCTACGAGGAGGCTGGGGGATACGCCGATAAACTCATCTTT.

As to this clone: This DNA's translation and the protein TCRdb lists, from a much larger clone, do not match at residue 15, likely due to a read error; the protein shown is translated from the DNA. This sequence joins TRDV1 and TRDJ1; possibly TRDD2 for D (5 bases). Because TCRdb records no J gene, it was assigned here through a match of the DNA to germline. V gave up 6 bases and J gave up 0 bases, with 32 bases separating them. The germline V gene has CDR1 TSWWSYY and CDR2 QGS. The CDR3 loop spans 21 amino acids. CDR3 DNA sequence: TGTGCTCTTGGTCCTAGGAGGTCCCGGGTCGACCCGACCTCGCACACCGATAAACTCATCTTT. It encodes CALGPRRSRVDPTSHTDKLIF.

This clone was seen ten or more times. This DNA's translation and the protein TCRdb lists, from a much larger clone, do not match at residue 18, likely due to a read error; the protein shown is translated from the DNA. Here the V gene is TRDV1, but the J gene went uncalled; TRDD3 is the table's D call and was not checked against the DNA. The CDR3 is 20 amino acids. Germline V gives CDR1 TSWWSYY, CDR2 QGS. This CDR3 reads CALGEVPTGGLRPYTDKPIF. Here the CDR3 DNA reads TGTGCTCTTGGGGAAGTTCCGACTGGGGGTCTACGCCCTTACACCGATAAACCCATCTTT.

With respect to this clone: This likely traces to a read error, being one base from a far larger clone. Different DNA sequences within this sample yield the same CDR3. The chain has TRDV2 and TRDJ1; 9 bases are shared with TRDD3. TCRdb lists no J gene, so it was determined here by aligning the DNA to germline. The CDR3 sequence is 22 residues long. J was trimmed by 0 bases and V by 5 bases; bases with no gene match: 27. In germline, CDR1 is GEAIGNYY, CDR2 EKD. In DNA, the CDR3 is TGTGCCTGTGCCAGGAAGAACCCTACGCTGGGGGATGGAACCCTGTACACCGATAAACTCATCTTT. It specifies CACARKNPTLGDGTLYTDKLIF.

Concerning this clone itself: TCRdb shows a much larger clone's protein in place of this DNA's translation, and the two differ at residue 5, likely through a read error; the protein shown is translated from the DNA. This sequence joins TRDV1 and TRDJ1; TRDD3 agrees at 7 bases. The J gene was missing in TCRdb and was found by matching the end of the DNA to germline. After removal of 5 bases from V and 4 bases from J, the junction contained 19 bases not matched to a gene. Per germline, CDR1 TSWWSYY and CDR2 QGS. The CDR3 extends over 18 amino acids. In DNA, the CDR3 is TGTGCTCTTGGGCCTTACCGTTCCATCTGGGGGCCACTCGATAAACTCATCTTT. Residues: CALGPYRSIWGPLDKLIF.

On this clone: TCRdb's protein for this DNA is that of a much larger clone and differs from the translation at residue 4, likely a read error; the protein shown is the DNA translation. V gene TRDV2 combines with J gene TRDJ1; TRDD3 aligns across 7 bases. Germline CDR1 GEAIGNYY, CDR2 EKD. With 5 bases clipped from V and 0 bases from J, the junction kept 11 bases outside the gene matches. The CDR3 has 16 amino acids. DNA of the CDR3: TGTGCCTGTGCCACGCGGTGGGGGACCTACACCGATAAACTCATCTTT. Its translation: CACATRWGTYTDKLIF.

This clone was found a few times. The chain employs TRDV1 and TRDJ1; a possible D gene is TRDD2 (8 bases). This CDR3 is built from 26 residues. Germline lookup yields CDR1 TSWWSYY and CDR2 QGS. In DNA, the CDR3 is TGTGCACTGTGGGACTCTTTCTTCCTACGTAAAAGTGTACTGGGGACCCCCATTCGTCCGATTGATAAACTCATCTTT. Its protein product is CALWDSFFLRKSVLGTPIRPIDKLIF.

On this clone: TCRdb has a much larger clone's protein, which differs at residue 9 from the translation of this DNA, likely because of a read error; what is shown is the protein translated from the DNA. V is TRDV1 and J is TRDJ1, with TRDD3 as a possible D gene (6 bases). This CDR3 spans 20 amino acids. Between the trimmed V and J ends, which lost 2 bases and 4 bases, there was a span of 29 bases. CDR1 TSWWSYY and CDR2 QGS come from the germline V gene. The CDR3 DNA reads TGTGCTCTTGGGGAAATCCTAGCGAGGGATATAGGTTGGGGGCTCGATAAACTCATCTTT. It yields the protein CALGEILARDIGWGLDKLIF.

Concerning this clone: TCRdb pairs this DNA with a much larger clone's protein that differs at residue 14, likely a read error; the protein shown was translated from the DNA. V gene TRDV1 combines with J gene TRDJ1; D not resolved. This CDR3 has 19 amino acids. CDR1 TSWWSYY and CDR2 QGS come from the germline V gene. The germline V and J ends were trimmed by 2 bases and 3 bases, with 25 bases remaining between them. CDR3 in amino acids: CALGEKEGRLNSYADKLIF. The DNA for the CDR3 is TGTGCTCTTGGGGAAAAAGAGGGGCGTCTAAACTCTTACGCCGATAAACTCATCTTT.

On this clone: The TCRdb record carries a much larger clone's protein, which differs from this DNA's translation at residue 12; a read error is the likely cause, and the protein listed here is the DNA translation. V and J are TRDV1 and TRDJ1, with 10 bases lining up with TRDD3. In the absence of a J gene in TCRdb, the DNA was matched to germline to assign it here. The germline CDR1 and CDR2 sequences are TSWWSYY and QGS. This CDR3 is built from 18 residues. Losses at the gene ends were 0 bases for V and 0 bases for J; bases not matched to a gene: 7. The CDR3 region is CALGELELGDLHTDKLIF. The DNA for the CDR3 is TGTGCTCTTGGGGAACTAGAACTGGGGGATTTACACACCGATAAACTCATCTTT.

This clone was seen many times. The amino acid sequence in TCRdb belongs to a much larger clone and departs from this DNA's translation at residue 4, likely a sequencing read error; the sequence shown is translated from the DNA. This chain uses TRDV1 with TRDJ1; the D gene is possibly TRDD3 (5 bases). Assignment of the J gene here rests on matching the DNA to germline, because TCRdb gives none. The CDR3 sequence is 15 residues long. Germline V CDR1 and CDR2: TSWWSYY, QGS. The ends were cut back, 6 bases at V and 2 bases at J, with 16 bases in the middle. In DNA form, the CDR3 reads TGTGCTCTTGGCGGGTACTGGAAGTTTACCGATAAACTCATCTTT. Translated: CALGGYWKFTDKLIF.

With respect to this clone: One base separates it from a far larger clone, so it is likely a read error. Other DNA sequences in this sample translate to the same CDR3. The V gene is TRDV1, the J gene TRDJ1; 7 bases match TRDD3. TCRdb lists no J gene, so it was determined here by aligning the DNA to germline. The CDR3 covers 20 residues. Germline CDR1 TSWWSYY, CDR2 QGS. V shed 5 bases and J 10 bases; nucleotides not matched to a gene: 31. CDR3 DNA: TGTGCTCTTGGGACTGATCTCCCTACTTTTACTGGGGTTGCCACCGCAGGACTCATCTTT. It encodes CALGTDLPTFTGVATAGLIF.

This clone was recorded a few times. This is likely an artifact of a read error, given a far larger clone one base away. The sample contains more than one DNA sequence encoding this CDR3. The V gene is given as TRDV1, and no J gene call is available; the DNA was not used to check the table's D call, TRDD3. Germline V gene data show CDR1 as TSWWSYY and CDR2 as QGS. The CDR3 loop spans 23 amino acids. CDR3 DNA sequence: TGTGCTCTTGGGGAACTAATAAATTGCCCTTACAAATCTGGGGATATGGACACCGATAAACTCATCTTC. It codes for CALGELINCPYKSGDMDTDKLIF.

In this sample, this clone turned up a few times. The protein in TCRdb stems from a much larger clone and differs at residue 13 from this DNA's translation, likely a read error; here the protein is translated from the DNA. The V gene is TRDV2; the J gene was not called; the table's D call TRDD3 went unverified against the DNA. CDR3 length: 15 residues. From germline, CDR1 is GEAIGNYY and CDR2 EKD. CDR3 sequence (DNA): TGTGCCTGTGACACCGTGGGGGATAGGGAGAATAAACCCATCTTT. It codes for CACDTVGDRENKPIF.

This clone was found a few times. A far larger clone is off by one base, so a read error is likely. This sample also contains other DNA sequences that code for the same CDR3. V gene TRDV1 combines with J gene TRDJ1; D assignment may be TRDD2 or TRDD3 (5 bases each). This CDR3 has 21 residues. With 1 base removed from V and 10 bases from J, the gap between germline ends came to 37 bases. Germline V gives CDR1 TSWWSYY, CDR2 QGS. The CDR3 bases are TGTGCTCTTGGGGAACGAGAGCGCCTACATTCGAACGGAGGGGAACTGCCCGGACTCATCTTT. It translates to CALGERERLHSNGGELPGLIF.

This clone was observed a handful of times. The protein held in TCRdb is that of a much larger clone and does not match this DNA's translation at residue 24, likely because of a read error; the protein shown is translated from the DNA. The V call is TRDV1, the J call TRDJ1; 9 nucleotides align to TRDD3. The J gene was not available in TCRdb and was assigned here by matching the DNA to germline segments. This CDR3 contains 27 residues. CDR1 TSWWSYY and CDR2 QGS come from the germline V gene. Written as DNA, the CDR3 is TGTGCTCTTGGGGAACTGGGACCCTACTTTCCCCCGAAAACCGACTACTGGGGGGATACTAGTTCCGATGAACTCATCTTT. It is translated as CALGELGPYFPPKTDYWGDTSSDELIF.

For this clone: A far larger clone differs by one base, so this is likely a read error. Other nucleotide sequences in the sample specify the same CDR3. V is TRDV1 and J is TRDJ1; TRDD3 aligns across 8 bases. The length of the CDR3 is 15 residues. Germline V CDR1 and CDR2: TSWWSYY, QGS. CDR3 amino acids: CALGTNGIRGDKLIF. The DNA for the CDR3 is TGTGCTCTTGGGACTAACGGGATACGGGGTGATAAGCTCATCTTT.

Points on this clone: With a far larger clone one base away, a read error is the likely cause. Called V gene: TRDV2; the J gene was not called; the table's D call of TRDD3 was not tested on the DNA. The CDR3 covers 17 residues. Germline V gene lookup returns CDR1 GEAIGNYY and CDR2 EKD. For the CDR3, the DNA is TGTGCCTGCGATCGACTGGGGGATACGCGGCGGACCGATAAGCTCATCTTT. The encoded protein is CACDRLGDTRRTDKLIF.

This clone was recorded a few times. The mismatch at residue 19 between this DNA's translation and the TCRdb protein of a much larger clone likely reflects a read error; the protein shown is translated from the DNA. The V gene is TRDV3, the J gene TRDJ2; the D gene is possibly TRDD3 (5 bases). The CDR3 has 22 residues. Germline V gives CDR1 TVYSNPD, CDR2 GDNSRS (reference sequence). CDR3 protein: CAFRTRSVGRLGYDRLTAKLFF. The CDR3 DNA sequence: TGTGCCTTTCGAACCCGGTCAGTAGGGAGATTGGGGTACGATCGATTGACAGCAAAACTCTTCTTT.

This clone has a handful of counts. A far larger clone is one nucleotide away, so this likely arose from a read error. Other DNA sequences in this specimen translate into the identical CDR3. CDR3 sequence (DNA): TGTGCCTGTGACAAGGTGGGGGTCCTCTACACCGATAAACTCATCTTT. It specifies CACDKVGVLYTDKLIF. This sequence joins TRDV2 and TRDJ1; tentatively, D is TRDD3 (6 bases). With 2 bases removed from V and 0 bases from J, the gap between germline ends came to 15 bases. Germline loops: CDR1 GEAIGNYY, CDR2 EKD. CDR3 length: 16 amino acids.

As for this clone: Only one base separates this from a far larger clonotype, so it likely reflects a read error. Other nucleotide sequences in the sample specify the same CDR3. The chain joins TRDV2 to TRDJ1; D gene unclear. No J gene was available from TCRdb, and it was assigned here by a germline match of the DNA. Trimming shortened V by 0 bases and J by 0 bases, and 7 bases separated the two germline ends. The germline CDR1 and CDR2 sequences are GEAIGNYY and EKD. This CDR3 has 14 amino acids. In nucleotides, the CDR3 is TGTGCCTGTGACACCCTGCTGAACACCGATAAACTCATCTTT. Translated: CACDTLLNTDKLIF.

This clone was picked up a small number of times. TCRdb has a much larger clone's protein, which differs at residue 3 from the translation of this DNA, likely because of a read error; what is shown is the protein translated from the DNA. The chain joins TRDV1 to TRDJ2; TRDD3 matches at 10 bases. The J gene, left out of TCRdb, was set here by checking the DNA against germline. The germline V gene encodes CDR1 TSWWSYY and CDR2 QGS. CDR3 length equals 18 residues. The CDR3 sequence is CAPGELQLGDILTAQLFF. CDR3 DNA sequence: TGTGCTCCTGGGGAACTCCAGCTGGGGGATATCCTGACAGCACAACTCTTCTTT.

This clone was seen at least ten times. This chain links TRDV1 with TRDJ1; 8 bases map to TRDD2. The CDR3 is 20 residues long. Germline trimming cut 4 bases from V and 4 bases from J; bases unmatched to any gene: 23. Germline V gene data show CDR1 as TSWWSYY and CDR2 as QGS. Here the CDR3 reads CALGGNFLQNGYNGGDKLIF. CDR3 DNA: TGTGCTCTTGGGGGAAACTTCCTACAGAATGGTTATAACGGGGGCGATAAACTCATCTTT.

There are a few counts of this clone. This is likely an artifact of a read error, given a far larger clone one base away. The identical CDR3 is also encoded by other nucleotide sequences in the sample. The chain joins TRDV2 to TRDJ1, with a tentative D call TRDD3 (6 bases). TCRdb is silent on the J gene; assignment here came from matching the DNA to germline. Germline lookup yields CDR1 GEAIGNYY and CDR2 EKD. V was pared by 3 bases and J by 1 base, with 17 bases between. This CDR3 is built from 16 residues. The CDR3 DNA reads TGTGCCTGTGACCCAACTGGCTGGGGTATCACCGATAAACTCATCTTT. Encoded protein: CACDPTGWGITDKLIF.

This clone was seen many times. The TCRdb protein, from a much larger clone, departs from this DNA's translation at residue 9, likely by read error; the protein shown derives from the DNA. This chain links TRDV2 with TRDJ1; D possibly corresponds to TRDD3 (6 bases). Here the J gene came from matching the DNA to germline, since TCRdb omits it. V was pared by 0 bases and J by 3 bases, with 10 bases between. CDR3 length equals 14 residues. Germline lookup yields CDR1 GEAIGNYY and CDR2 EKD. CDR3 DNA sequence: TGTGCCTGTGACACCGCAGGGGATGCCGATAAACTCATCTTT. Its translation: CACDTAGDADKLIF.

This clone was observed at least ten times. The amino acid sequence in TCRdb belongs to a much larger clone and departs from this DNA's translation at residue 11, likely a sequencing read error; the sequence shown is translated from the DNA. This CDR3 is CACDTVGGYDSDYTDKLIF. CDR3 nucleotides: TGTGCCTGTGACACGGTTGGTGGATACGACAGCGACTACACCGATAAACTCATCTTT. V usage is TRDV2 and J usage is TRDJ1; TRDD3 aligns across 7 bases. The length of the CDR3 is 19 residues. The V gene end was trimmed by 1 base and the J gene end by 0 bases; junction bases not matched to a gene: 16. CDR1 and CDR2 (germline): GEAIGNYY, EKD.

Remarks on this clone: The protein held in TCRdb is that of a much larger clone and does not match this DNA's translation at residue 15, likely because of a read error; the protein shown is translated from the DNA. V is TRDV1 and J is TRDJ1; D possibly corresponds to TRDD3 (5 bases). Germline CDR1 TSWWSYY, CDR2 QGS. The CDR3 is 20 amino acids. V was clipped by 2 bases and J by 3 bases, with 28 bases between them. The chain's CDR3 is CALGESTLPWGPRGADKLIF. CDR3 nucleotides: TGTGCTCTTGGGGAATCTACCCTCCCGTGGGGACCCAGGGGGGCCGATAAACTCATCTTT.